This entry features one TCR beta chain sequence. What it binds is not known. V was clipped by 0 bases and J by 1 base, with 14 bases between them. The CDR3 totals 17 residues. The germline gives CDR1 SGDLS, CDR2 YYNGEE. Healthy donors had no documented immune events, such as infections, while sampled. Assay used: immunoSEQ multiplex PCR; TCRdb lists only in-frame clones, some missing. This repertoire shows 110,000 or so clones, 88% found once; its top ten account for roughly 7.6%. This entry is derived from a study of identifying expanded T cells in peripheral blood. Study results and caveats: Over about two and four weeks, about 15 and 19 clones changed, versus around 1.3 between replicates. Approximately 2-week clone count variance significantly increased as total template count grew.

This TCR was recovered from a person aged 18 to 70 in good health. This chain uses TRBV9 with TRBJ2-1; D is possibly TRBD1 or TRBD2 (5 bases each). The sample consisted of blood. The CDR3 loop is CASSVEWGKASYNEQFF. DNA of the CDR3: TGTGCCAGCAGCGTAGAGTGGGGGAAGGCGTCCTACAATGAGCAGTTCTTC. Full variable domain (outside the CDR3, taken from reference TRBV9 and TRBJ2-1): DSGVTQTPKHLITATGQRVTLRCSPRSGDLSVYWYQQSLDQGLQFLIQYYNGEERAKGNILERFSAQQFPDLHSELNLSSLELGDSALYFCASSVEWGKASYNEQFFGPGTRLTVL.